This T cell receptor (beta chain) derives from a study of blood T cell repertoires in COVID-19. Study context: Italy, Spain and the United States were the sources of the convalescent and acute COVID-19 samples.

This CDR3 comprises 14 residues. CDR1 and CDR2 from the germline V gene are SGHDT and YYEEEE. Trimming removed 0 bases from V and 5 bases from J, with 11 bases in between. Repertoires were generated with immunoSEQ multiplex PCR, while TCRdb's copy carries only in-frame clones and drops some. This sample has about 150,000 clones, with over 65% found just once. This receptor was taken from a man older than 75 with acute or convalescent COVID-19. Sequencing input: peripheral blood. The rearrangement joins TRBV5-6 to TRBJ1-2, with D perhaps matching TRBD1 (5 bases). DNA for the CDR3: TGTGCCAGCAGCTTGGCCAGGGTTACTTATGGCTACACCTTC. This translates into CASSLARVTYGYTF.